This entry is about one T cell receptor beta chain. These data come from a study of blood T cell repertoires in COVID-19. Overall study context: Specimens from acute and convalescent COVID-19 originated in the United States, Italy and Spain. PBMCs, B-cell-depleted T cells, or T cells were the source of the cDNA or gDNA that made up the material.

TCRdb's copy holds only in-frame clones and misses some; the assay was immunoSEQ multiplex PCR. Of approximately 200,000 clones listed, approximately 83% are singletons. Participants had their cohort set by participant-reported clinical history. The ends lost 4 bases at V and 3 bases at J; junction bases unmatched: 10. This CDR3 has 17 residues. The V gene's germline CDR1 is SGDLS and CDR2 YYNGEE. The chain combines TRBV9 with TRBJ2-1, with TRBD2 matching over 10 bases. The source is a woman aged 35 to 49 with acute COVID-19. Sequenced: PBMCs or T cells enriched from blood (not recorded which). The CDR3 bases are TGTGCCAGCAGCTCCCTTGCTAGCGGGAGTTTCTACAATGAGCAGTTCTTC. The encoded protein is CASSSLASGSFYNEQFF. The full variable domain, with the rest looked up from reference TRBV9 and TRBJ2-1, is DSGVTQTPKHLITATGQRVTLRCSPRSGDLSVYWYQQSLDQGLQFLIQYYNGEERAKGNILERFSAQQFPDLHSELNLSSLELGDSALYFCASSSLASGSFYNEQFFGPGTRLTVL.